One T cell receptor (beta chain) is described in this entry. With UMI labels, 5' RACE was used to prepare the TRB cDNA libraries. TCRdb reanalyzed the 5' RACE reads, giving one entry per CDR3 protein sequence and no DNA. The sample has 46,000 or so distinct CDR3 sequences. This entry belongs to a study of CXCR3-negative and CXCR3-positive naive CD8 T cells. What was sequenced was naive CXCR3- CD8+ T cells from blood. Indicated subset: CD45RO-CCR7+CD27+CD95- naive CD8+ T cells lacking CXCR3 (TNR3-). The TCR sequence derives from a human donor in good health. Some clones in this sample may be carry-over from other donors' samples.

CDR3 sequence reads: CASSRLPGTSATGELFF. This sequence joins TRBV27 and TRBJ2-2; TCRdb indicates TRBD2, and absent DNA this call remains unverified. Germline-derived CDR1 and CDR2 are MNHEY and SMNVEV (reference sequence). The CDR3 covers 17 residues.